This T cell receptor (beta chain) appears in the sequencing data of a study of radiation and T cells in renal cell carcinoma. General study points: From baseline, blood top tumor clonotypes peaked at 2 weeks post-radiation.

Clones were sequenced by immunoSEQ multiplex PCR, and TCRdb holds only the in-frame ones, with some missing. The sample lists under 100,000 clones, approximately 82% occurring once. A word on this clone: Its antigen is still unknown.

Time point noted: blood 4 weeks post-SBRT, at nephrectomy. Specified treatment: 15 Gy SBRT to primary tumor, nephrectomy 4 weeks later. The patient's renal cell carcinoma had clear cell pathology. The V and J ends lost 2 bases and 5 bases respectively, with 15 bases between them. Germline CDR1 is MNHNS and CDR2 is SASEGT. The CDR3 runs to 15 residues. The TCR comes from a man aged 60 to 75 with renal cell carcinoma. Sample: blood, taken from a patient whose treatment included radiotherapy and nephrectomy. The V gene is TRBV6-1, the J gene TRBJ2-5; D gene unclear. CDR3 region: CASSEIPSPEETQYF. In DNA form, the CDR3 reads TGTGCCAGCAGTGAAATTCCCTCACCGGAGGAGACCCAGTACTTC.